This TCR beta chain was recorded in a study of patients and donors after allogeneic stem cell transplantation. TCRdb used MiXCR to reprocess the RT-PCR reads, holding one entry per CDR3 protein. The sample records hundreds of thousands of distinct CDR3 sequences, approximately 16% being singletons. This clonotype was picked up many times. The junction had 3 bases not matched to a gene; V was cut back by 4 bases and J by 4 bases. This CDR3 contains 13 residues. Germline V gene sequence: CDR1 SQVTM, CDR2 ANQGSEA. Sequences were obtained from blood, either unsorted or a sorted T cell fraction (not recorded which). The chain links TRBV29-1 to TRBJ2-3; 9 nucleotides line up with TRBD1. This sequence originates from a human donor who was either an allogeneic HSCT recipient or a stem cell or donor lymphocyte infusion donor (not recorded which). It is not recorded whose cells these are; they may come from a transplant donor. CDR3 sequence (DNA): TGCAGCGTTGCCGGGACAGGGTCAGATACGCAGTATTTT. Protein product: CSVAGTGSDTQYF.